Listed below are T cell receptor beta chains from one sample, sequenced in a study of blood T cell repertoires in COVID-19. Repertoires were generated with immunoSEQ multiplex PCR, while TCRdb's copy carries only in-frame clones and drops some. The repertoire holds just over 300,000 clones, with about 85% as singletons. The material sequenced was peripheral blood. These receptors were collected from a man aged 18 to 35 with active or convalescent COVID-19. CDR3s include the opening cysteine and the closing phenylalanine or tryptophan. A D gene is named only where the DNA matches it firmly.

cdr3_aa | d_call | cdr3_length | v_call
CASSTRTGVLSWTEAFF | TRBD1 | 17 | TRBV19
CASSMTSGFETQYF | TRBD2 | 14 | TRBV19
CSASGHTHGYTF | NA | 12 | TRBV20-1
CASSQGSGQPQHF | NA | 13 | TRBV3-1/TRBV3-2
CASSEGSGSYEQYF | NA | 14 | TRBV10-1
CASSTALGRDTEAFF | NA | 15 | TRBV5-4
CASKQGMGNTEAFF | NA | 14 | TRBV5-1
CAGTLSGLNYNEQFF | NA | 15 | TRBV19
CASSSKRWLEAFF | NA | 13 | TRBV27
CASSPGGPNQPQHF | NA | 14 | TRBV18
CASSLTGGGTEAFF | TRBD1 | 14 | TRBV7-2
CASSFSGQPQHF | NA | 12 | TRBV11-2
CASSSGTLVGYGYTF | NA | 15 | TRBV5-1
CASSPGTGGIYGYTF | TRBD1 | 15 | TRBV27
CATSRRLAGGYNEQFF | TRBD2 | 16 | TRBV15
CASSSGTGEFYGYTF | TRBD1 | 15 | TRBV7-9
CASREHRLNTGELFF | NA | 15 | TRBV5-6
CATSRGTDGARTDTQYF | NA | 17 | TRBV15
CASSYSKSFSGGAQTQYF | TRBD2 | 18 | TRBV6-2/TRBV6-3
CASSWDRERTEAFF | TRBD1 | 14 | TRBV6-5
CASSLDGTRSHEQYF | TRBD2 | 15 | TRBV7-2
CASSPNPRGVDGYTF | NA | 15 | TRBV7-9
CASSLTGHEQFF | NA | 12 | TRBV7-9
CASSPTGSYNSPLHF | TRBD1 | 15 | TRBV6-5
CASSQELQGYGYTF | NA | 14 | TRBV4-3
CASRTIRQGASNQPQHF | TRBD1 | 17 | TRBV28
CASSPKRGELFF | TRBD2 | 12 | TRBV7-3
CASSSAGTSGSYEQYF | TRBD2 | 16 | TRBV7-6
CASSPGRESYEQYF | NA | 14 | TRBV7-3
CASSLQGLETQYF | NA | 13 | TRBV7-2
CASSLRQGVYNEQFF | TRBD1 | 15 | TRBV27
CASSPTRSALSYEQYF | NA | 16 | TRBV18
CASSSGGMGNQPQHF | NA | 15 | TRBV7-2
CASSHDREETQYF | TRBD1 | 13 | TRBV5-6
CASSVGGEARDTQYF | NA | 15 | TRBV9
CASSLGTPENQPQHF | NA | 15 | TRBV7-8
CATSRSDSRAGSFYEQYF | NA | 18 | TRBV15
CASSPISGANVLTF | NA | 14 | TRBV7-8
CASTSTGASEAFF | TRBD1 | 13 | TRBV27
CASSQGAGQGSYEQYF | TRBD1 | 16 | TRBV4-1
CASPARANTGELFF | NA | 14 | TRBV6-5
CASSGQAGEQYF | NA | 12 | TRBV2